A single TCR beta chain is shown here with its context. Its cognate antigen is unknown. V shed 1 base, J shed 13 bases, and the junction held 6 bases outside the gene matches. The CDR3 has 13 residues. Germline assignment: CDR1 SGHTA and CDR2 FQGNSA. As every portion of the isolated RNA was reverse transcribed, the sequencing read expressed TCRB transcripts. There were about 3.6 million reads on average in the naive, central memory and regulatory T cell samples. TCRdb's table, derived via immunoSEQ multiplex PCR, lists solely in-frame clones and lacks some. The sample comprises 810,000 or so clones, around a sixth of which are singletons, and around 0.02% rests with the top ten. This sample was included in a study of beta chain features in type 1 diabetes. Purity of each sorted population was above 95%. Findings and caveats of the study: The similarity of naive, central memory and Treg TCRB repertoires appeared greater among patients than among healthy donors.

Sequenced material: naive CD4+ T cells from blood. The V and J genes are TRBV7-2 and TRBJ2-2, with 7 bases aligning to TRBD2. The clonotype was recovered from a young woman in good health. Here the CDR3 reads CASSLVVAGGLFF. CDR3 in DNA: TGTGCCAGCAGCTTAGTGGTAGCGGGTGGGCTGTTTTTT. Variable domain in full (rest from reference TRBV7-2 and TRBJ2-2): GAGVSQSPSNKVTEKGKDVELRCDPISGHTALYWYRQSLGQGLEFLIYFQGNSAPDKSGLPSDRFSAERTGGSVSTLTIQRTQQEDSAVYLCASSLVVAGGLFFGEGSRLTVL.